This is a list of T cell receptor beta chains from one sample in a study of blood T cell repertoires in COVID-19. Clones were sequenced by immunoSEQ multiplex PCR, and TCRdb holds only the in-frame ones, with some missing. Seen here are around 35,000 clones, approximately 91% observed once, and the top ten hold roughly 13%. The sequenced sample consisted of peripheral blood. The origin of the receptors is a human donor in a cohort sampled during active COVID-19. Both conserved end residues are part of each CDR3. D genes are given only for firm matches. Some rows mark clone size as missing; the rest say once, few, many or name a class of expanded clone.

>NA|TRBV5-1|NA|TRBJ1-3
TGCGCCAGCAGCTCGGGATATTCAGCTGGAAACACCATATATTTT
CASSSGYSAGNTIYF
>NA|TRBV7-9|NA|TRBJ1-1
TGTGCCAGCAGCATCGGAGGATTAGGCACTGAAGCTTTCTTT
CASSIGGLGTEAFF
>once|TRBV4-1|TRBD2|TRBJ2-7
TGCGCCAGCAGCGCCCGACTAGCGGGAGGGCCGGCGATGCACGAGCAGTACTTC
CASSARLAGGPAMHEQYF
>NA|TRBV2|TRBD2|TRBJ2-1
TGTGCCAGCACCCCCGGCGGGGGTGAGCAGTTCTTC
CASTPGGGEQFF
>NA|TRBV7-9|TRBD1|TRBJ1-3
TGTGCCAGCAGCCCCGACAGGGGAACTGGAAACACCATATATTTT
CASSPDRGTGNTIYF
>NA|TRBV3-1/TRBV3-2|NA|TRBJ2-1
TGTGCCAGCAGCCTTATAGCGGTTCAGAGCTCCTACAATGAGCAGTTCTTC
CASSLIAVQSSYNEQFF
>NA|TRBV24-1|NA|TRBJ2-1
TGTGCCACCAGTGGTCATCAGGGAAGCTCCTACAATGAGCAGTTCTTC
CATSGHQGSSYNEQFF
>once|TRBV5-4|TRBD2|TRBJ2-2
TGTGCCAGCAGCTTGGCGGGAGCGGGAGTATCCGGGGAGCTGTTTTTT
CASSLAGAGVSGELFF
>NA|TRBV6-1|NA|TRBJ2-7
TGTGCCAGCAGTGTCAATCTGGCGGCCCAAGGCTACGAGCAGTACTTC
CASSVNLAAQGYEQYF
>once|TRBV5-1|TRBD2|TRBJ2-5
TGCGCCAGCAGCCCACAGCCGGGACTAGCGGGACAAGAGACCCAGTACTTC
CASSPQPGLAGQETQYF
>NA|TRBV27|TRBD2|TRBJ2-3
TGTGCCAGCAGTTTACCCGGGAGGTGGGATACGCAGTATTTT
CASSLPGRWDTQYF
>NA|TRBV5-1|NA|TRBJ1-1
TGCGCCAGCAGCGGACTGGGCATTTTAGGTTCGCCTGAAGCTTTCTTT
CASSGLGILGSPEAFF
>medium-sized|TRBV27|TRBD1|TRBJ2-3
TGTGCCAGCAGTGCCTCACAGGGGTTGACAGATACGCAGTATTTT
CASSASQGLTDTQYF
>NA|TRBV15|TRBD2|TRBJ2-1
TGTGCCACCAGCAGAGATGGGGTTGGGACTAGCGTAGACAATGAGCAGTTCTTC
CATSRDGVGTSVDNEQFF
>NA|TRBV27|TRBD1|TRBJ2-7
TGTGCCAGCAGTGTTGACAGGGGTCGGGCCTACGAGCAGTACTTC
CASSVDRGRAYEQYF
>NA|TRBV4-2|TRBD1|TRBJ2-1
TGTGCCAGCAGCCAGGCCGGGACAGGGGGCGATGAGCAGTTCTTC
CASSQAGTGGDEQFF
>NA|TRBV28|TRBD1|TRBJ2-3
TGTGCCAGCAGCCCTATCGACGGACAGGGGAGGACAGATACGCAGTATTTT
CASSPIDGQGRTDTQYF
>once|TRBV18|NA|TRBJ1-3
TGTGCCAGCTCAAAAATTTCAGGGGCGGAAGCTGGAAACACCATATATTTT
CASSKISGAEAGNTIYF
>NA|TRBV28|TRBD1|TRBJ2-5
TGTGCCAGCAGTTTCAGAATAACAGGGGGAGGAGAGACCCAGTACTTC
CASSFRITGGGETQYF
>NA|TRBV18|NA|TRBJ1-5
TGTGCCAGCTCACGATACGAGAGCTCTTATAGCAATCAGCCCCAGCATTTT
CASSRYESSYSNQPQHF
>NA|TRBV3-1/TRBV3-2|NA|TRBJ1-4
TGTGCCAGCAGCCACCGGAGGGGGGGGAGTGCTAATGAAAAACTGTTTTTT
CASSHRRGGSANEKLFF
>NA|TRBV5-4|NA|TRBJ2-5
TGTGCCAGCAGCTTGGGGGGGCGAGCGTGGGAGACCCAGTACTTC
CASSLGGRAWETQYF
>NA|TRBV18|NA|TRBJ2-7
TGTGCCAGCTCACCAGACAGAAACTACGAGCAGTACTTC
CASSPDRNYEQYF
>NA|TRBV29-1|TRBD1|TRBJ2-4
TGCAGCGTCGGACAGGGGGCTTTTCAGTACTTC
CSVGQGAFQYF
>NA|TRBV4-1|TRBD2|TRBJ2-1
TGCGCCAGCAGGTCAAAAGGACTAGCGGGGGACAATGAGCAGTTCTTC
CASRSKGLAGDNEQFF
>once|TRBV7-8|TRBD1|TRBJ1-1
TGTGCCAGCAGCTTAGTAAGGGGGCAGGGCACTGAAGCTTTCTTT
CASSLVRGQGTEAFF
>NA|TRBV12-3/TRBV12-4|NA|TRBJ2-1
TGTGCCAGCAGTACGAGGGAGCAAGGGGAGCAGTTCTTC
CASSTREQGEQFF
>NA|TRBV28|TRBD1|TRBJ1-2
TGTGCCAGCAGTTTATTCCGGACAGGGACCGGCTACACCTTC
CASSLFRTGTGYTF
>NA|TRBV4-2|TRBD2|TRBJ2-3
TGTGCCAGCAGCCAAGGACTAGCGGGAGCAGATACGCAGTATTTT
CASSQGLAGADTQYF
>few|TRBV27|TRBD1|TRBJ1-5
TGTGCCAGCAGACTGACAGGGTTTTCAAATCAGCCCCAGCATTTT
CASRLTGFSNQPQHF
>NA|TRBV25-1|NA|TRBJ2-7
TGTGCCAGCATGGCTTCCTACGAGCAGTACTTC
CASMASYEQYF
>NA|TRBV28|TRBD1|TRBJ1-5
TGTGCCAGCAGTTTAGGACAGGGGGTTTTTCAGCCCCAGCATTTT
CASSLGQGVFQPQHF
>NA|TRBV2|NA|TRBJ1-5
TGTGCCAGCTGGAGCGATAATAGCAATCAGCCCCAGCATTTT
CASWSDNSNQPQHF
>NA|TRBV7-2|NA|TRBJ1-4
TGTGCCAGCAGCTCTGACAGGGAAAAACTGTTTTTT
CASSSDREKLFF
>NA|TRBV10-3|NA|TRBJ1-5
TGTGCCATCAGTGAGTCGGCGGTGGGGGGGCACCCGGGCGGGAATAGCAATCAGCCCCAGCATTTT
CAISESAVGGHPGGNSNQPQHF
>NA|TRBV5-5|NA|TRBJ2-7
TGTGCCAGCAGCTGGGGGGATTTTCTCTGGGACTACGAGCAGTACTTC
CASSWGDFLWDYEQYF
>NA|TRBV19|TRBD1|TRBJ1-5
TGTGCCAGTATGGAACAGGGGATAGGGCAGCCCCAGCATTTT
CASMEQGIGQPQHF
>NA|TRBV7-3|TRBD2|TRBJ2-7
TGTGCCAGCAGCTCCGGACGGACTAGCGGGAGAAACCGGGCCTACGAGCAGTACTTC
CASSSGRTSGRNRAYEQYF
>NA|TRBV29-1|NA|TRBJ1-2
TGCAGCGTTGTTCTGGGGGCCAACTATGGCTACACCTTC
CSVVLGANYGYTF
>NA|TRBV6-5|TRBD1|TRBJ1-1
TGTGCCTTTAGGGACAGTATGAACACTGAAGCTTTCTTT
CAFRDSMNTEAFF
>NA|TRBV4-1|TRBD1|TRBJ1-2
TGCGCCAGCAGCCTACTACAGGGGGCTCAGGATGGCTACACCTTC
CASSLLQGAQDGYTF
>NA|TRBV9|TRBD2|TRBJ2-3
TGTGCCAGCAGCGCCGCACTAGCGGGAGGGCGAGGCACAGATACGCAGTATTTT
CASSAALAGGRGTDTQYF
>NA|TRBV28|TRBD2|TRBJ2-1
TGTGCCAGCAGTTCGTACACTAGCGGGAGGACCTACAATGAGCAGTTCTTC
CASSSYTSGRTYNEQFF
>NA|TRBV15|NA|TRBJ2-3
TGTGCCACCAGCAGCCATGGAGGGAGGACAGATACGCAGTATTTT
CATSSHGGRTDTQYF
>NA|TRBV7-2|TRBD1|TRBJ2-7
TGTGCCAGCAGCCCCGGAACAGGGGGCTACTACGAGCAGTACTTC
CASSPGTGGYYEQYF
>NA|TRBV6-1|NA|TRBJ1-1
TGTGCCAGCAGTGAATTAAGGGGCACTGAAGCTTTCTTT
CASSELRGTEAFF
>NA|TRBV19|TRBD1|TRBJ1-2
TGTGCCAGTAGTATCCCGAACAGGGGGGACTATGGCTACACCTTC
CASSIPNRGDYGYTF
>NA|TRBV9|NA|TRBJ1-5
TGTGCCAGCAGCGTAGCTGGGGGGGATGGGCAGCCCCAGCATTTT
CASSVAGGDGQPQHF
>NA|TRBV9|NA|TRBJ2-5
TGTGCCAGCAACACGGCGGGAGAGGGGGGAGAGACCCAGTACTTC
CASNTAGEGGETQYF
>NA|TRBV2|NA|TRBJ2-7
TGTGCCAGCATCGAAACAGGGTTGATCCTCTACGAGCAGTACTTC
CASIETGLILYEQYF